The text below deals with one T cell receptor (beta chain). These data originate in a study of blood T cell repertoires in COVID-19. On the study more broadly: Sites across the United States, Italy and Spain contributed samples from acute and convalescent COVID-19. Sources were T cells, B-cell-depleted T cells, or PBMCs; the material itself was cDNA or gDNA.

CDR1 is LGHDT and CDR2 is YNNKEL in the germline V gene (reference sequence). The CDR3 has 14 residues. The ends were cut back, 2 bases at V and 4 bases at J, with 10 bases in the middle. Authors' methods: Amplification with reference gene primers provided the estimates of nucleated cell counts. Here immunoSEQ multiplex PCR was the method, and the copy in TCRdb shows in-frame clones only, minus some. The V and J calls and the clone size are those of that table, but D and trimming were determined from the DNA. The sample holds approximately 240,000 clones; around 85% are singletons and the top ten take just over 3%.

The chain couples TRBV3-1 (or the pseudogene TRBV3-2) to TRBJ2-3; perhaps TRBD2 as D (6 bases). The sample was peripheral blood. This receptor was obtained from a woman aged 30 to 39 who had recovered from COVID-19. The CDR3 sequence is CASSQITSSDTQYF. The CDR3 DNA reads TGTGCCAGCAGCCAAATCACTAGCTCAGATACGCAGTATTTT.